This T cell receptor (beta chain) comes out of a study of identical twins. General observations from the study: Abundant beta clonotypes from cord blood bore fewer insertions; memory repertoires lacked this pattern.

This CDR3 contains 14 residues. J lost 6 bases, V lost 1 base, and 3 bases had no gene match. Germline values: CDR1 GTSNPN, CDR2 SVGIG (reference sequence). TCRdb analysed the 5' RACE reads with MiXCR anew, one entry per CDR3 protein. The data show approximately 300,000 distinct CDR3 sequences, 9.5% seen once. This clonotype was recorded a few times. The antigen remains undetermined. These data also formed part of another study, on yellow fever vaccine responses in identical twins.

This TCR was recovered from a woman under 30 in good health. The chain recombines TRBV30 with TRBJ2-2, with 9 bases fitting TRBD1. Source material: CD8+ T cells sorted from blood. The CDR3 reads CAWSGGTGSGELFF. CDR3 nucleotides: TGTGCCTGGAGTGGGGGGACAGGGTCCGGGGAGCTGTTTTTT.